This T cell receptor beta chain was recovered during a study of T cells after yellow fever vaccination. In TCRdb, the 5' RACE reads were re-called with MiXCR into one record per CDR3 protein. The table includes about 310,000 distinct CDR3 sequences, approximately 3.9% detected once. In this sample, this clonotype turned up a few times. V was shortened by 0 bases and J by 0 bases, with 12 bases between the two germline ends. Germline CDR1 is LGHDT and CDR2 is YNNKEL (reference sequence). The CDR3 has 17 residues. The genes are TRBV3-1 and TRBJ1-5, with D unresolved. The sample was PBMCs, taken on the day of the yellow fever booster vaccination. The sequence came from a man aged 18 to 30 who received the YFV17D yellow fever vaccine. CDR3: CASSQDTFGYSNQPQHF. In DNA form, the CDR3 reads TGTGCCAGCAGCCAAGATACGTTCGGTTATAGCAATCAGCCCCAGCATTTT. Complete variable domain (other parts from reference TRBV3-1 and TRBJ1-5): DTAVSQTPKYLVTQMGNDKSIKCEQNLGHDTMYWYKQDSKKFLKIMFSYNNKELIINETVPNRFSPKSPDKAHLNLHINSLELGDSAVYFCASSQDTFGYSNQPQHFGDGTRLSIL.